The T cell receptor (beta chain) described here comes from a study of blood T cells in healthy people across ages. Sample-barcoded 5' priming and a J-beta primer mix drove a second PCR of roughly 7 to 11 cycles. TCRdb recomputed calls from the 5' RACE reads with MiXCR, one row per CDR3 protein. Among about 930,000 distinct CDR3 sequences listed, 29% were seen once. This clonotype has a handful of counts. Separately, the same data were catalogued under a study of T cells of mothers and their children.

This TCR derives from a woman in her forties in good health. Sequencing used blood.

Written as DNA, the CDR3 is TGTGCCAGCAGCCCAGGGACAGGAGGAATCTATGGCTACACCTTC. Its translation is CASSPGTGGIYGYTF. The V gene is TRBV7-8, the J gene TRBJ1-2, with 8 bases identical to TRBD1. CDR3 length: 15 residues. V was clipped by 5 bases and J by 4 bases; unmatched bases: 9. Germline V lookup: CDR1 SGHVS, CDR2 FQNEAQ.